This T cell receptor (beta chain) was profiled in a study of control samples from healthy donors and cancer patients. This clone showed up just once. Profiled with immunoSEQ multiplex PCR; TCRdb holds only in-frame clones, not every one. The sample records some 140,000 clones, over 85% being singletons. Trimming removed 6 bases at V and 2 bases at J, with 19 bases between. The CDR3 is made up of 16 amino acids. Germline V gene data show CDR1 as SNHLY and CDR2 as FYNNEI. This TCR was sampled from a man aged 40-50 years in good health. The sample taken for sequencing was blood. V gene TRBV2 combines with J gene TRBJ1-2; possible D gene TRBD1, 6 bases. The CDR3 spells CASSKQGTGANYGYTF. CDR3 DNA: TGTGCCAGCAGCAAACAGGGTACCGGAGCGAACTATGGCTACACCTTC.